The present entry profiles one TCR beta chain with its context. This record belongs to a study of shared clonotypes between healthy human individuals. Losses at the gene ends were 6 bases for V and 0 bases for J; bases not matched to a gene: 8. This CDR3 has 16 amino acids. Per the germline V gene, CDR1 is LNHDA and CDR2 is SQIVND (reference sequence). Some clones are missing from TCRdb's copy, which holds only in-frame ones; the method was immunoSEQ multiplex PCR. The sample consists of 1.4 million or so clones, 98% to 99% of them appearing once. The clonotype comes from a young man in good health. The J gene is TRBJ2-1, the V gene TRBV19, with 7 bases matching TRBD2. The material sequenced was naive CD4+ T cells sorted from blood. Subset given: CD45RA+ positively selected. DNA for the CDR3: TGTGCCAGTAGACGGACCGGCGGGAGCTCCTACAATGAGCAGTTCTTC. Protein product: CASRRTGGSSYNEQFF.